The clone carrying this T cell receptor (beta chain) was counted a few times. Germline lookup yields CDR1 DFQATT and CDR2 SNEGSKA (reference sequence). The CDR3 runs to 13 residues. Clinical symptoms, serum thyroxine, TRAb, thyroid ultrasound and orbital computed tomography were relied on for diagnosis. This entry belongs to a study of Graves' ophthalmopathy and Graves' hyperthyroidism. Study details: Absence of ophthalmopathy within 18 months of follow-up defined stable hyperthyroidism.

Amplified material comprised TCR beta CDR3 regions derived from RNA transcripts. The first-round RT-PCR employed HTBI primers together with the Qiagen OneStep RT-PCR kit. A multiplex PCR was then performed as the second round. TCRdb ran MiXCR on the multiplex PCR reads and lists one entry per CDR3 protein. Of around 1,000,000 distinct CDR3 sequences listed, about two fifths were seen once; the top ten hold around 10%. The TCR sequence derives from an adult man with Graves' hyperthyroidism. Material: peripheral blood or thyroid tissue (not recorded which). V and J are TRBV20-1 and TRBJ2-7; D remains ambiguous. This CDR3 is CSPRDIVSYEQYF. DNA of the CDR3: TGCTCACCCCGAGACATAGTCTCCTACGAGCAGTACTTC.